These T cell receptor beta chains were read from a single sample in a study of response to subunit inactivated influenza vaccine. TCRdb fed the RT-PCR reads into MiXCR, producing one record per CDR3 protein. The table lists roughly 520,000 distinct CDR3 sequences, around 25% of them singletons. The sample in question was CD4+ T cells sorted from PBMCs, obtained roughly 5 days after vaccination. The receptor set was obtained from a man over 45 who received an inactivated influenza vaccine. The CDR3 runs from the conserved cysteine through the conserved F or W. Fields, in order: clone size, V gene, J gene, D gene, CDR3 length, CDR3 protein, CDR3 DNA. D genes are given only for firm matches. Not every row has a clone size; where given, it reads once, few, many or a size class.

abundance: few
v_gene: TRBV5-1
j_gene: TRBJ1-1
d_gene: .
len: 15
CDR3aa: CASSLTAPMNTEAFF
CDR3nt: TGCGCCAGCAGCTTGACAGCCCCGATGAACACTGAAGCTTTCTTT

abundance: .
v_gene: TRBV5-1
j_gene: TRBJ2-1
d_gene: .
len: 16
CDR3aa: CASSLAPGNPLNEQFF
CDR3nt: TGCGCCAGCAGCTTGGCCCCAGGGAACCCACTCAATGAGCAGTTCTTC

abundance: .
v_gene: TRBV5-1
j_gene: TRBJ2-2
d_gene: TRBD1
len: 16
CDR3aa: CASSLRDRLNTGELFF
CDR3nt: TGCGCCAGCAGCCTGAGGGACAGACTTAACACCGGGGAGCTGTTTTTT

abundance: few
v_gene: TRBV7-8
j_gene: TRBJ2-7
d_gene: .
len: 13
CDR3aa: CASSLVGRGEQYF
CDR3nt: TGTGCCAGCAGCTTAGTTGGCCGGGGCGAGCAGTACTTC

abundance: .
v_gene: TRBV28
j_gene: TRBJ2-5
d_gene: .
len: 15
CDR3aa: CASSFGVDGQETQYF
CDR3nt: TGTGCCAGCAGTTTTGGGGTAGACGGACAAGAGACCCAGTACTTC

abundance: few
v_gene: TRBV6-5
j_gene: TRBJ1-6
d_gene: .
len: 15
CDR3aa: CASSYSKRGNSPLHF
CDR3nt: TGTGCCAGCAGTTACTCGAAAAGGGGGAATTCACCCCTCCACTTT

abundance: .
v_gene: TRBV7-2
j_gene: TRBJ2-1
d_gene: TRBD2
len: 17
CDR3aa: CASSHGLAGGNRDEQFF
CDR3nt: TGTGCCAGCAGCCACGGACTAGCGGGGGGGAACAGGGATGAGCAGTTCTTC

abundance: .
v_gene: TRBV9
j_gene: TRBJ2-3
d_gene: .
len: 14
CDR3aa: CASSVEASTDTQYF
CDR3nt: TGTGCCAGCAGCGTAGAAGCTAGCACAGATACGCAGTATTTT

abundance: few
v_gene: TRBV6-5
j_gene: TRBJ2-3
d_gene: .
len: 15
CDR3aa: CASSSLRGATDTQYF
CDR3nt: TGTGCCAGCAGTTCTCTTAGGGGGGCTACAGATACGCAGTATTTT

abundance: .
v_gene: TRBV6-1
j_gene: TRBJ2-5
d_gene: .
len: 13
CDR3aa: CASNAGGWETQYF
CDR3nt: TGTGCCAGCAATGCCGGAGGGTGGGAGACCCAGTACTTC

abundance: .
v_gene: TRBV6-2/TRBV6-3
j_gene: TRBJ1-5
d_gene: TRBD1
len: 16
CDR3aa: CASSYSIQGSHQPQHF
CDR3nt: TGTGCCAGCAGTTACTCTATACAGGGGAGCCATCAGCCCCAGCATTTT

abundance: .
v_gene: TRBV5-5
j_gene: TRBJ2-7
d_gene: .
len: 14
CDR3aa: CASSFSTVAYEQYF
CDR3nt: TGTGCCAGCAGCTTTTCCACGGTAGCCTACGAGCAGTACTTC

abundance: many
v_gene: TRBV4-3
j_gene: TRBJ2-1
d_gene: .
len: 13
CDR3aa: CASSQEAGNEQFF
CDR3nt: TGCGCCAGCAGCCAAGAGGCGGGCAATGAGCAGTTCTTC

abundance: few
v_gene: TRBV12-3/TRBV12-4
j_gene: TRBJ1-6
d_gene: .
len: 17
CDR3aa: CASSLGSSGAKNSPLHF
CDR3nt: TGTGCCAGCAGTTTAGGGTCTTCGGGGGCAAAGAATTCACCCCTCCACTTT

abundance: .
v_gene: TRBV24-1
j_gene: TRBJ2-7
d_gene: .
len: 14
CDR3aa: CATMTGLGVYEQYF
CDR3nt: TGTGCCACCATGACAGGACTAGGGGTGTACGAGCAGTACTTC

abundance: .
v_gene: TRBV6-1
j_gene: TRBJ2-1
d_gene: TRBD1
len: 16
CDR3aa: CASSPRQGATYNEQFF
CDR3nt: TGTGCCAGCAGCCCCCGACAGGGGGCAACTTACAATGAGCAGTTCTTC

abundance: .
v_gene: TRBV7-7
j_gene: TRBJ2-5
d_gene: .
len: 12
CDR3aa: CASRGPGETQYF
CDR3nt: TGTGCTAGCAGGGGTCCTGGGGAGACCCAGTACTTC

abundance: .
v_gene: TRBV29-1
j_gene: TRBJ2-3
d_gene: TRBD2
len: 17
CDR3aa: CSVVLLLRGGLTDTQYF
CDR3nt: TGCAGCGTTGTCCTTTTATTGCGGGGGGGCCTCACAGATACGCAGTATTTT

abundance: once
v_gene: TRBV4-2
j_gene: TRBJ2-1
d_gene: TRBD2
len: 16
CDR3aa: CASSQEAGGPRNEQFF
CDR3nt: TGTGCCAGCAGCCAAGAAGCGGGAGGGCCGAGGAATGAGCAGTTCTTC

abundance: .
v_gene: TRBV4-1
j_gene: TRBJ2-2
d_gene: TRBD2
len: 16
CDR3aa: CASSQNPQRGTGELFF
CDR3nt: TGCGCCAGCAGCCAAAACCCCCAGCGGGGTACCGGGGAGCTGTTTTTT

abundance: .
v_gene: TRBV29-1
j_gene: TRBJ2-7
d_gene: TRBD2
len: 16
CDR3aa: CSVDGLAGGKTYEQYF
CDR3nt: TGCAGCGTTGACGGGCTAGCGGGGGGAAAAACCTACGAGCAGTACTTC

abundance: .
v_gene: TRBV5-1
j_gene: TRBJ1-4
d_gene: .
len: 13
CDR3aa: CASSEGTNEKLFF
CDR3nt: TGCGCCAGCAGCGAGGGGACTAATGAAAAACTGTTTTTT

abundance: few
v_gene: TRBV27
j_gene: TRBJ2-2
d_gene: .
len: 14
CDR3aa: CASSPFVFTGELFF
CDR3nt: TGTGCCAGCAGTCCCTTCGTTTTTACCGGGGAGCTGTTTTTT

abundance: many
v_gene: TRBV4-3
j_gene: TRBJ2-1
d_gene: .
len: 14
CDR3aa: CASSRAGGNNEQFF
CDR3nt: TGCGCCAGCAGCCGAGCAGGGGGGAACAATGAGCAGTTCTTC

abundance: .
v_gene: TRBV11-2
j_gene: TRBJ2-7
d_gene: TRBD1
len: 14
CDR3aa: CASSRGQGRDEQYF
CDR3nt: TGTGCCAGCAGCCGGGGACAGGGAAGAGACGAGCAGTACTTC

abundance: few
v_gene: TRBV7-3
j_gene: TRBJ2-1
d_gene: TRBD2
len: 16
CDR3aa: CASSPAVGGSFNEQFF
CDR3nt: TGTGCCAGCAGCCCCGCGGTGGGCGGGAGTTTCAATGAGCAGTTCTTC

abundance: .
v_gene: TRBV20-1
j_gene: TRBJ1-5
d_gene: .
len: 14
CDR3aa: CSARGWDKNQPQHF
CDR3nt: TGCAGTGCGAGGGGTTGGGACAAAAATCAGCCCCAGCATTTT

abundance: .
v_gene: TRBV12-3/TRBV12-4
j_gene: TRBJ2-1
d_gene: .
len: 14
CDR3aa: CASSFQPSFNEQFF
CDR3nt: TGTGCCAGCAGTTTTCAGCCTAGCTTCAATGAGCAGTTCTTC

abundance: .
v_gene: TRBV7-2
j_gene: TRBJ2-7
d_gene: TRBD1
len: 15
CDR3aa: CASSPDRGFHYEQYF
CDR3nt: TGTGCCAGCAGCCCAGACAGGGGATTTCACTACGAGCAGTACTTC

abundance: .
v_gene: TRBV6-1
j_gene: TRBJ1-5
d_gene: .
len: 15
CDR3aa: CASTVQTASNQPQHF
CDR3nt: TGTGCCAGCACGGTCCAAACAGCGAGCAATCAGCCCCAGCATTTT

abundance: few
v_gene: TRBV11-2
j_gene: TRBJ1-1
d_gene: TRBD1
len: 16
CDR3aa: CASSSLRQGPNTEAFF
CDR3nt: TGTGCCAGCAGCTCCCTCCGACAGGGGCCGAACACTGAAGCTTTCTTT

abundance: .
v_gene: TRBV7-6
j_gene: TRBJ2-3
d_gene: TRBD2
len: 17
CDR3aa: CASSLGGSGRLTDTQYF
CDR3nt: TGTGCCAGCAGCTTAGGAGGAAGCGGGAGGTTGACAGATACGCAGTATTTT

abundance: .
v_gene: TRBV3-1
j_gene: TRBJ1-6
d_gene: .
len: 14
CDR3aa: CASSSEGEYSPLHF
CDR3nt: TGTGCCAGCAGCTCAGAGGGAGAATATTCACCCCTCCACTTT

abundance: .
v_gene: TRBV5-8
j_gene: TRBJ1-1
d_gene: .
len: 15
CDR3aa: CASSLGVYRNTEAFF
CDR3nt: TGTGCCAGCAGCTTGGGAGTATACAGGAACACTGAAGCTTTCTTT

abundance: few
v_gene: TRBV12-3/TRBV12-4
j_gene: TRBJ1-2
d_gene: .
len: 14
CDR3aa: CASSFARGLYGYTF
CDR3nt: TGTGCCAGCAGTTTCGCCAGGGGCCTCTATGGCTACACCTTC

abundance: few
v_gene: TRBV12-3/TRBV12-4
j_gene: TRBJ2-7
d_gene: .
len: 13
CDR3aa: CASSLAGEYEQYF
CDR3nt: TGTGCCAGCAGTTTAGCGGGGGAATACGAGCAGTACTTC

abundance: few
v_gene: TRBV20-1
j_gene: TRBJ1-5
d_gene: .
len: 16
CDR3aa: CSARGPRGPGYQSQHF
CDR3nt: TGCAGTGCTAGAGGTCCAAGGGGCCCAGGGTATCAGTCCCAGCATTTT

abundance: .
v_gene: TRBV12-3/TRBV12-4
j_gene: TRBJ2-6
d_gene: .
len: 16
CDR3aa: CASSKGATVGANVLTF
CDR3nt: TGTGCCAGCTCCAAGGGAGCTACCGTCGGGGCCAACGTCCTGACTTTC

abundance: few
v_gene: TRBV6-5
j_gene: TRBJ2-5
d_gene: .
len: 13
CDR3aa: CASSSWGKETQYF
CDR3nt: TGTGCCAGCAGTTCTTGGGGCAAAGAGACCCAGTACTTC

abundance: few
v_gene: TRBV5-1
j_gene: TRBJ2-1
d_gene: .
len: 16
CDR3aa: CASSGGPLNSGIEQFF
CDR3nt: TGCGCCAGCAGCGGGGGCCCTCTAAATAGCGGAATTGAGCAGTTCTTC

abundance: many
v_gene: TRBV29-1
j_gene: TRBJ2-7
d_gene: .
len: 12
CDR3aa: CSVELGPYEQYF
CDR3nt: TGCAGCGTTGAATTGGGACCCTACGAGCAGTACTTC

abundance: few
v_gene: TRBV6-1
j_gene: TRBJ1-6
d_gene: .
len: 12
CDR3aa: CASSGQVPPLHF
CDR3nt: TGTGCCAGCAGTGGCCAAGTCCCACCCCTCCACTTT

abundance: many
v_gene: TRBV5-1
j_gene: TRBJ1-4
d_gene: TRBD1
len: 15
CDR3aa: CASGLGDRSNEKLFF
CDR3nt: TGCGCCAGCGGCCTTGGGGACAGGAGTAATGAAAAACTGTTTTTT

abundance: .
v_gene: TRBV20-1
j_gene: TRBJ1-1
d_gene: TRBD1
len: 15
CDR3aa: CSARARTGRNTEAFF
CDR3nt: TGCAGTGCTAGAGCCCGGACAGGACGGAACACTGAAGCTTTCTTT

abundance: few
v_gene: TRBV20-1
j_gene: TRBJ1-3
d_gene: TRBD1
len: 14
CDR3aa: CSAKQGASGNTIYF
CDR3nt: TGCAGTGCTAAACAGGGGGCGAGTGGAAACACCATATATTTT

abundance: few
v_gene: TRBV12-3/TRBV12-4
j_gene: TRBJ2-1
d_gene: .
len: 11
CDR3aa: CASSNRYEQFF
CDR3nt: TGTGCCAGCAGCAATAGGTATGAGCAGTTCTTC

abundance: few
v_gene: TRBV6-1
j_gene: TRBJ2-7
d_gene: TRBD1
len: 15
CDR3aa: CASSKPGQGTYEQYF
CDR3nt: TGTGCCAGCAGTAAGCCGGGACAGGGCACCTACGAGCAGTACTTC

abundance: .
v_gene: TRBV7-2
j_gene: TRBJ2-4
d_gene: .
len: 15
CDR3aa: CASSQGRLAKNIQYF
CDR3nt: TGTGCCAGCAGCCAGGGACGTCTAGCCAAAAACATTCAGTACTTC

abundance: few
v_gene: TRBV10-3
j_gene: TRBJ1-1
d_gene: TRBD1
len: 13
CDR3aa: CAIRDRGDTEAFF
CDR3nt: TGTGCCATCCGGGACAGGGGGGACACTGAAGCTTTCTTT

abundance: .
v_gene: TRBV7-9
j_gene: TRBJ2-7
d_gene: .
len: 15
CDR3aa: CASSLVLGNTYEQYF
CDR3nt: TGTGCCAGCAGCTTAGTCTTAGGAAATACCTACGAGCAGTACTTC

abundance: .
v_gene: TRBV20-1
j_gene: TRBJ2-3
d_gene: TRBD2
len: 13
CDR3aa: CSWVAGSTDTQYF
CDR3nt: TGCAGTTGGGTAGCGGGATCCACAGATACGCAGTATTTT

abundance: many
v_gene: TRBV18
j_gene: TRBJ1-1
d_gene: .
len: 16
CDR3aa: CASSPPSGGGVTEAFF
CDR3nt: TGTGCCAGCTCACCACCGTCCGGAGGCGGGGTCACTGAAGCTTTCTTT

abundance: few
v_gene: TRBV10-3
j_gene: TRBJ1-6
d_gene: TRBD1
len: 16
CDR3aa: CAISEGTGIYNSPLHF
CDR3nt: TGTGCCATCAGTGAGGGGACAGGGATCTATAATTCACCCCTCCACTTT

abundance: few
v_gene: TRBV2
j_gene: TRBJ1-4
d_gene: TRBD1
len: 13
CDR3aa: CASSSGTGGRMFF
CDR3nt: TGTGCCAGCAGTTCGGGGACAGGGGGAAGGATGTTTTTT

abundance: many
v_gene: TRBV7-2
j_gene: TRBJ2-3
d_gene: .
len: 15
CDR3aa: CASSLPSGTSDTQYF
CDR3nt: TGTGCCAGCAGCTTACCCAGCGGGACATCAGATACGCAGTATTTT

abundance: few
v_gene: TRBV12-3/TRBV12-4
j_gene: TRBJ1-4
d_gene: .
len: 16
CDR3aa: CASSFLPAHSGRELFF
CDR3nt: TGTGCCAGCAGTTTCCTGCCTGCACACTCTGGGCGGGAACTGTTTTTT

abundance: few
v_gene: TRBV20-1
j_gene: TRBJ2-1
d_gene: .
len: 13
CDR3aa: CSARFRTGDEQFF
CDR3nt: TGCAGTGCTAGATTTAGGACCGGCGATGAGCAGTTCTTC

abundance: .
v_gene: TRBV15
j_gene: TRBJ2-7
d_gene: TRBD2
len: 13
CDR3aa: CATRRGELSEQYF
CDR3nt: TGTGCCACCAGGCGGGGGGAACTAAGCGAGCAGTACTTC

abundance: few
v_gene: TRBV20-1
j_gene: TRBJ2-7
d_gene: TRBD2
len: 14
CDR3aa: CSARGSGSPYEQYF
CDR3nt: TGCAGTGCTAGGGGTAGCGGGAGCCCCTACGAGCAGTACTTC